This T cell receptor beta chain was observed in a study of T cell repertoires in cytomegalovirus infection. Study summary: Matching HLA type, along with CMV infection, was indicated by public TCR beta signatures.

This clonotype was recorded many times. Looked up from germline, CDR1 is SGHAT and CDR2 is FQNNGV. Trimming shortened V by 3 bases and J by 7 bases, and 6 bases separated the two germline ends. The CDR3 totals 12 residues. From the reads, TCRdb called clonotypes with MiXCR, one entry per CDR3 protein. The data hold more than 400,000 distinct CDR3 sequences, with 26% observed a single time. This sequence joins TRBV11-2 and TRBJ2-2; D not certain. Sequencing was performed on PBMCs. The source of this sequence is a human donor in good health (CMV status not recorded). Some clones in this sample may be carry-over from other donors' samples. The CDR3 spells CASSLGIGELFF. The CDR3, as DNA: TGTGCCAGCAGCTTGGGCATCGGGGAGCTGTTTTTT.